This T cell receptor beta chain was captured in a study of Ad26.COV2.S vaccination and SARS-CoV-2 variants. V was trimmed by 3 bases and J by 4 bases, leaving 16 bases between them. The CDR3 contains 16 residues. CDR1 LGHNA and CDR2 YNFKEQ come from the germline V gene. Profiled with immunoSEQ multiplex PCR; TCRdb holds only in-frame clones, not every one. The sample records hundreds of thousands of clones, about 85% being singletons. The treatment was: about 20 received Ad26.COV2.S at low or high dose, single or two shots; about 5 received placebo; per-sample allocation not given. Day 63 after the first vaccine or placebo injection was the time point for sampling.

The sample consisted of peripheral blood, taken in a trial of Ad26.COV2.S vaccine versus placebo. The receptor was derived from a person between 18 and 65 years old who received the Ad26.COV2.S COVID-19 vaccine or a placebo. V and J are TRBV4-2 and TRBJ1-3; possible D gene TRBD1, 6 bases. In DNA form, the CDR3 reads TGTGCCAGCAGCCACGACAACAGGGAAGACGGAAACACCATATATTTT. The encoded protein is CASSHDNREDGNTIYF.